The 18 T cell receptor beta chains reported below all come from one sample, sequenced in a study of blood T cell repertoires in COVID-19. Here immunoSEQ multiplex PCR was the method, and the copy in TCRdb shows in-frame clones only, minus some. The sample yields approximately 330,000 clones, about nine tenths seen once. The sample comprised peripheral blood. All receptors come from a man younger than 40 with COVID-19, enrolled during active disease.

The rearrangement links TRBV2 to TRBJ1-1; D gene ambiguous. Trimming removed 6 bases at V and 1 base at J, with 6 bases between. The CDR3 loop spans 12 amino acids. The germline V gene encodes CDR1 SNHLY and CDR2 FYNNEI. CDR3 amino acids: CASRAGNTEAFF. The CDR3 region has the DNA TGTGCCAGCAGGGCAGGGAACACTGAAGCTTTCTTT.

The table lists this clone with a few counts. The rearrangement links TRBV11-2 to TRBJ2-3; the D is unclear. The germline CDR1 and CDR2 sequences are SGHAT and FQNNGV. V was trimmed by 3 bases and J by 4 bases, leaving 8 bases between them. The CDR3 loop spans 13 amino acids. Here the CDR3 DNA reads TGTGCCAGCAGCTTTGCGGCCCCAGATACGCAGTATTTT. Translation: CASSFAAPDTQYF.

V is TRBV18 and J is TRBJ2-1, with 7 bases lining up with TRBD2. The ends lost 2 bases at V and 3 bases at J; junction bases unmatched: 4. The CDR3 contains 15 residues. Germline-derived CDR1 and CDR2 are KGHSH and LQKENI. This CDR3 reads CASSPSSGVYNEQFF. The CDR3 region has the DNA TGTGCCAGCTCACCATCGAGCGGGGTCTACAATGAGCAGTTCTTC.

The table lists this clone with a few counts. The chain carries TRBV5-4 and TRBJ1-6; TRBD1 matches 12 bases. CDR3 length: 16 amino acids. V shed 0 bases, J shed 14 bases, and the junction held 9 bases outside the gene matches. Germline assignment: CDR1 SGHNT and CDR2 YYREEE (reference sequence). The CDR3 sequence is CASSLARGTGGSTLHF. The CDR3 DNA is TGTGCCAGCAGCTTGGCTAGAGGGACAGGGGGCAGCACCCTCCACTTT.

This chain uses TRBV19 with TRBJ2-2; possibly TRBD1 for D (5 bases). This CDR3 spans 15 amino acids. The V end was cut by 9 bases, the J end by 0 bases, with 14 bases between. Per the germline V gene, CDR1 is LNHDA and CDR2 is SQIVND (reference sequence). Here the CDR3 reads CASNTGSANTGELFF. In DNA, the CDR3 is TGTGCCAGCAACACAGGATCCGCGAACACCGGGGAGCTGTTTTTT.

This clone has just a few counts. V is TRBV7-2 and J is TRBJ1-5, with unresolved D. There are 14 residues in the CDR3. Trimming cost V 3 bases and J 6 bases, with 12 bases left between them. Per germline, CDR1 SGHTA and CDR2 FQGNSA. This CDR3 is CASSFGGSVQPQHF. The DNA of the CDR3 is TGTGCCAGCAGCTTTGGAGGGTCGGTTCAGCCCCAGCATTTT.

This clone was observed a handful of times. The genes are TRBV7-9 and TRBJ2-7, with a weak D call TRBD2 (6 bases). Trimming removed 1 base at V and 7 bases at J, with 11 bases between. The germline V gene has CDR1 SEHNR and CDR2 FQNEAQ (reference sequence). The CDR3 is made up of 13 amino acids. This CDR3 is CASSLVAGREQYF. As DNA, the CDR3 is TGTGCCAGCAGCTTAGTAGCAGGGAGGGAGCAGTACTTC. The whole variable domain, filled in from reference TRBV7-9 and TRBJ2-7, reads DTGVSQNPRHKITKRGQNVTFRCDPISEHNRLYWYRQTLGQGPEFLTYFQNEAQLEKSRLLSDRFSAERPKGSFSTLEIQRTEQGDSAMYLCASSLVAGREQYFGPGTRLTVT.

V is TRBV24-1 and J is TRBJ2-4, with D perhaps matching TRBD2 (6 bases). CDR3 length equals 15 residues. CDR1 and CDR2 (germline): KGHDR, SFDVKD. Trimming left V 6 bases short and J 6 bases short, with 17 bases between. CDR3 loop: CATSSQVGGANIQYF. Written as DNA, the CDR3 is TGTGCCACCAGTTCTCAGGTAGGAGGGGCAAACATTCAGTACTTC.

The V gene is TRBV5-1, the J gene TRBJ2-7; 9 bases align to TRBD1. V was clipped by 3 bases and J by 0 bases; unmatched bases: 10. Germline V lookup: CDR1 SGHRS, CDR2 YFSETQ. The CDR3 runs 17 residues. The CDR3 DNA sequence: TGCGCCAGCAGCTCCTCCCTACCGACAGGGGGCTCCTACGAGCAGTACTTC. It specifies CASSSSLPTGGSYEQYF.

This sequence joins TRBV4-1 and TRBJ1-1; 7 positions agree with TRBD1. Germline V gives CDR1 MGHRA, CDR2 YSYEKL. There are 16 residues in the CDR3. Trimming at V came to 0 bases and at J to 4 bases, leaving 8 bases not matched to a gene. In DNA form, the CDR3 reads TGCGCCAGCAGCCAAGATAAGGGGGCGGGGAGCACTGAAGCTTTCTTT. Its protein product is CASSQDKGAGSTEAFF.

The genes are TRBV7-2 and TRBJ2-7, with TRBD2 matching over 15 bases. CDR3 length: 17 residues. Germline lookup yields CDR1 SGHTA and CDR2 FQGNSA. V shed 1 base, J shed 3 bases, and the junction held 4 bases outside the gene matches. The CDR3 reads CASSLGGTSGRFYEQYF. The CDR3 DNA is TGTGCCAGCAGCTTAGGCGGGACTAGCGGGAGGTTCTACGAGCAGTACTTC.

As DNA, the CDR3 is TGTGCCAGCAGTTCCCAGGCCTTTGAAGCTTTCTTT. It specifies CASSSQAFEAFF. V and J are TRBV6-2 or TRBV6-3 and TRBJ1-1; no clear D. V lost 4 bases, J lost 7 bases, and 10 bases lay in between. Germline V gives CDR1 MNHEY, CDR2 SVGEGT. This CDR3 is built from 12 residues.

This rearrangement joins TRBV5-1 to TRBJ2-3; the D gene is possibly TRBD2 (6 bases). V was clipped by 4 bases and J by 6 bases, with 18 bases between them. CDR1 and CDR2 from the germline V gene are SGHRS and YFSETQ. This CDR3 contains 15 residues. Here the CDR3 reads CASSGRTTRMDTQYF. In DNA, the CDR3 is TGCGCCAGCAGCGGTAGGACTACCCGGATGGATACGCAGTATTTT.

The V call is TRBV10-3, the J call TRBJ2-1, with a weak D call TRBD1 (7 bases). The V gene's germline CDR1 is ENHRY and CDR2 SYGVKD. The CDR3 has 15 residues. V was pared by 0 bases and J by 10 bases, with 16 bases between. CDR3 bases: TGTGCCATCAGTGAGTCGAGTGCACAGGGGAGGGAGCAGTTCTTC. Its protein product is CAISESSAQGREQFF.

This CDR3 reads CASTPRGTAYEQYF. DNA of the CDR3: TGTGCCAGCACCCCCCGCGGGACGGCCTACGAGCAGTACTTC. The chain recombines TRBV6-2 or TRBV6-3 with TRBJ2-7, with a possible D match to TRBD2 (6 bases). Germline CDR1 reads MNHEY; CDR2 reads SVGEGT. The CDR3 covers 14 residues. The V end was cut by 7 bases, the J end by 2 bases, with 15 bases between.

The gene calls are TRBV4-3 and TRBJ2-1; TRBD1 agrees at 9 bases. In germline, CDR1 is LGHNA, CDR2 YSLEER. V was clipped by 4 bases and J by 1 base; unmatched bases: 2. The CDR3 runs 15 residues. CDR3 nucleotide sequence: TGCGCCAGCAGCCCCGGGACAGGGTCCTACAATGAGCAGTTCTTC. Encoded protein: CASSPGTGSYNEQFF.

The chain combines TRBV27 with TRBJ1-2; TRBD1 is a possible D gene (5 bases). This CDR3 spans 14 amino acids. V was trimmed by 6 bases and J by 6 bases, leaving 17 bases between them. Germline CDR1 is MNHEY and CDR2 is SMNVEV (reference sequence). DNA of the CDR3: TGTGCCAGCAGGGATCCGGGACTTTCACATGGCTACACCTTC. Translated: CASRDPGLSHGYTF.

The V gene is TRBV5-1, the J gene TRBJ1-2, with D uncertain. Germline V gene data show CDR1 as SGHRS and CDR2 as YFSETQ. The V and J ends lost 0 bases and 7 bases respectively, with 10 bases between them. This CDR3 is 13 amino acids long. The DNA for the CDR3 is TGCGCCAGCAGCTTGGCGGGAAGTGGTGGCTACACCTTC. It translates to CASSLAGSGGYTF.